This TCR beta chain is drawn from a study of T cell responses to AZD1222 COVID-19 vaccine. The method was immunoSEQ multiplex PCR; TCRdb's version includes in-frame clones alone and lacks a portion of them. The repertoire has about 140,000 clones, roughly 92% of them found once; the top ten carry roughly 3.6%. CDR3 length: 17 residues. CDR1 SGHVS and CDR2 FQNEAQ come from the germline V gene. V lost 6 bases, J lost 11 bases, and 16 bases stayed unmatched. The sequence came from an adult who received the AZD1222 COVID-19 vaccine. The rearrangement links TRBV7-8 to TRBJ1-6; TRBD1 matches at 10 bases. This material consisted of peripheral blood, taken 28 days after the second AZD1222 dose. For the CDR3, the DNA is TGTGCCAGCAGAAATCGACCGGGACAGGGGTCGGGGACACCCCTCCACTTT. This encodes CASRNRPGQGSGTPLHF.